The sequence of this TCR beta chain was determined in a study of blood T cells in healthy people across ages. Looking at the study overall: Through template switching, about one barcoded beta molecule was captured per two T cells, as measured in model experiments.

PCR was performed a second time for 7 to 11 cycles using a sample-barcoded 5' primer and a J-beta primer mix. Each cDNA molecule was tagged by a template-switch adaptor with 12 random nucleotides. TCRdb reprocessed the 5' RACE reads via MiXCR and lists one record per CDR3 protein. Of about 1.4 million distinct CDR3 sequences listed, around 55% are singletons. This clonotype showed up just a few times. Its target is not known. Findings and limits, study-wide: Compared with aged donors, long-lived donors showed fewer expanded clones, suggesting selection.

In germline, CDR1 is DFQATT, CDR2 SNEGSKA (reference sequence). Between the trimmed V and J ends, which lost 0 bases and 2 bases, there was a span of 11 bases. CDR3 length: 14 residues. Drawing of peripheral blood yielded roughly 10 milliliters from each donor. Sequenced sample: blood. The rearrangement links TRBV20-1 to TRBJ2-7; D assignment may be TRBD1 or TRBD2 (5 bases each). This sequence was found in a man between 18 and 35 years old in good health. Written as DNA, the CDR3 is TGCAGTGCTAGAGATTTACGGGGACCCTACGAGCAGTACTTC. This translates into CSARDLRGPYEQYF.